This TCR beta chain was recovered during a study of cytomegalovirus exposure and HLA in healthy donors. For the study at large: The study's early data release held roughly 90 million unique TCRs from HLA-typed donors. 81% of 350 to 400 genotyped donors fell in the Caucasian-associated ancestry cluster. General observations from the study: Cytomegalovirus association was assigned to more than 150 TCR beta chains.

To note about this clone: No antigen is known for it.

PCR amplification relied on 60 Vbeta primers (plus 13 Jbeta primers). Produced via immunoSEQ multiplex PCR; TCRdb's table is partial and in-frame only. The listing records fewer than 85,000 clones. Despite likely unrecorded immune exposures, the donors were nominally healthy at the time of sampling. The sequencing input was PBMCs. The sequence derives from a man aged 25-45 years in good health and CMV-seronegative.

CDR3 bases: TGTGCCAGCAGCCCGGGACTAGCGGATAGCACAGATACGCAGTATTTT. This gives the protein CASSPGLADSTDTQYF. V gene TRBV9 combines with J gene TRBJ2-3; TRBD2 aligns across 11 bases. This CDR3 is 16 amino acids long. The ends lost 4 bases at V and 0 bases at J; junction bases unmatched: 4. Germline loops: CDR1 SGDLS, CDR2 YYNGEE.